The rows below give T cell receptor beta chains drawn from one sample of a study of low-dose radiotherapy and immunotherapy resistance in tumors. TCRdb fed the reads into MiXCR, producing one record per CDR3 protein. The repertoire holds under 110,000 distinct CDR3 sequences, with about a fifth as singletons. The sample here was PBMCs, taken after low-dose radiotherapy plus immunotherapy. These receptors were obtained from a male donor with prostate cancer. The CDR3 runs from the conserved cysteine through the conserved F or W. A D gene is named only where the DNA matches it firmly. Clone size is not always given. Where it is, it says once, few, many or a class for expanded clones.

>TRBV29-1|TRBD2|NA|TRBJ2-1
TGCAGCGTTGGGACTAGCGGGGGGGCGTGGTTCTTC
CSVGTSGGAWFF
>TRBV4-2|TRBD2|many|TRBJ2-7
TGTGCCAGCAGCCAAGGTACACTAGCGGGGTCATACGAGCAGTACTTC
CASSQGTLAGSYEQYF
>TRBV2|NA|NA|TRBJ2-7
TGTGCCAGCAGGGAACTAGAAGGCTCCTACGAGCAGTACTTC
CASRELEGSYEQYF
>TRBV4-2|TRBD2|NA|TRBJ2-7
TGTGCCAGCAGCCAAGATCTCCTGACTAGCGGGAAGACCTACGAGCAGTACTTC
CASSQDLLTSGKTYEQYF
>TRBV5-1|TRBD1|many|TRBJ2-7
TGCGCCAGCAGCCCCTCTCGAGGGGGCAGGTCCTACGAGCAGTACTTC
CASSPSRGGRSYEQYF
>TRBV18|TRBD1|many|TRBJ1-1
TGTGCCAGCTCACCGAAGACAGGGGCGGCTGAAGCTTTCTTT
CASSPKTGAAEAFF
>TRBV4-1|NA|many|TRBJ2-3
TGTGCCAGCAGCCGCGATCGGGACACAGTCACAGATACGCAGTATTTT
CASSRDRDTVTDTQYF
>TRBV5-5|NA|NA|TRBJ2-2
TGTGCCAGCACCCTACAGGGCTCCACCGGGGAGCTGTTTTTT
CASTLQGSTGELFF
>TRBV7-8|NA|NA|TRBJ2-1
TGTGCCAGCATGACGGACTACCCTCGCAATGAGCAGTTCTTC
CASMTDYPRNEQFF
>TRBV5-4|TRBD2|once|TRBJ2-7
TGTGCCAGCAGCTTGCCCAGAATAACTAGCGGGGGGTACGAGCAGTACTTC
CASSLPRITSGGYEQYF
>TRBV5-1|TRBD1|NA|TRBJ2-7
TGCGCCAGCAGCGGGAGACAGGGGCCCTCCTACGAGCAGTACTTC
CASSGRQGPSYEQYF
>TRBV6-2/TRBV6-3|NA|NA|TRBJ1-5
TGTGCCAGCAGTTACCCCCACCTCGGAAGAAGCAATCAGCCCCAGCATTTT
CASSYPHLGRSNQPQHF
>TRBV18|TRBD1|many|TRBJ2-5
TGTGCCAGCTCACCCTTGAGGGGGACAGCGCAAGAGACCCAGTACTTC
CASSPLRGTAQETQYF
>TRBV27|NA|NA|TRBJ2-2
TGTGCCAGCAGTTTAAGGGGACGAGCCCCCGGGGAGCTGTTTTTT
CASSLRGRAPGELFF
>TRBV7-2|NA|many|TRBJ1-6
TGTGCCAGCAGCCGGACAGCTGACAATTCACCCCTCCACTTT
CASSRTADNSPLHF
>TRBV5-1|TRBD1|many|TRBJ2-2
TGCGCCAGCACGGGGACAGCGAACACCGGGGAGCTGTTTTTT
CASTGTANTGELFF
>TRBV2|NA|many|TRBJ2-5
TGTGCCAGCCAGCGGGACACACAAGAGACCCAGTACTTC
CASQRDTQETQYF
>TRBV5-1|TRBD2|many|TRBJ2-1
TGCGCCAGCAGCTGGGGCGGGGGCTCCTACAATGAGCAGTTCTTC
CASSWGGGSYNEQFF
>TRBV12-3/TRBV12-4|NA|many|TRBJ1-4
TGTGCCAGCACCTCTGGAGGGTCGGGTAATGAAAAACTGTTTTTT
CASTSGGSGNEKLFF
>TRBV9|TRBD1|few|TRBJ1-2
TGTGCCAGCAGCTCCCGACAGGGATCCTATGGCTACACCTTC
CASSSRQGSYGYTF
>TRBV10-3|NA|many|TRBJ2-5
TGTGCCATCAGTGAGAGGGAAAATGCGGAGACCCAGTACTTC
CAISERENAETQYF
>TRBV12-3/TRBV12-4|NA|many|TRBJ2-5
TGTGCCAGCGGCCCTCGGACCGAGACCCAGTACTTC
CASGPRTETQYF
>TRBV5-1|NA|many|TRBJ2-1
TGCGCCAGCAGCTTCCGGGATGAGCAGTTCTTC
CASSFRDEQFF
>TRBV6-5|NA|many|TRBJ2-5
TGTGCCAGCAGTTACTCGTCTGGACAGAAAGAGACCCAGTACTTC
CASSYSSGQKETQYF